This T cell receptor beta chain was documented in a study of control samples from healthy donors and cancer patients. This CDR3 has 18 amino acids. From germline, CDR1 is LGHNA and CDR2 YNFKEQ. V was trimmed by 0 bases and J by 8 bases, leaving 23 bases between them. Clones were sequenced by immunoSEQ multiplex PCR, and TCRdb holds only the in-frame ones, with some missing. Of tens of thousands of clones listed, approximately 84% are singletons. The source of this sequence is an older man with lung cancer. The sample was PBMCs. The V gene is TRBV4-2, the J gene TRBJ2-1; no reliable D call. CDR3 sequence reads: CASSQDPMGSSGPHEQFF. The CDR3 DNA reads TGTGCCAGCAGCCAAGATCCTATGGGCTCCTCGGGCCCCCATGAGCAGTTCTTC.